Listed here are 10 T cell receptor beta chains from one sample, sequenced in a study of blood T cell repertoires in COVID-19. Data came from immunoSEQ multiplex PCR; TCRdb stores just in-frame clones and leaves some out. The sample shows 70,000 to 95,000 clones, around nine tenths of them seen only once. Sequencing input: peripheral blood. These receptors originate from a man aged 50 to 59 with acute or convalescent COVID-19.

The rearrangement joins TRBV6-6 to TRBJ1-5; TRBD1 matches 9 bases. Looked up from germline, CDR1 is MNHNY and CDR2 is SVGAGI (reference sequence). The V segment lost 6 bases and the J segment 8 bases; nucleotides outside the gene matches: 14. There are 16 residues in the CDR3. CDR3 in amino acids: CASSVPGQGIAEPQHF. The CDR3 DNA follows: TGTGCCAGCAGCGTCCCGGGACAGGGAATTGCGGAGCCCCAGCATTTT.

The CDR3 nucleotides are TGTGCCAGCAGCTTAGCCTCGAGAGCCGATACGCAGTATTTT. Protein product: CASSLASRADTQYF. This sequence joins TRBV7-2 and TRBJ2-3; D uncertain. The germline gives CDR1 SGHTA, CDR2 FQGNSA. Trimming left V 0 bases short and J 6 bases short, with 10 bases between. The CDR3 consists of 14 residues.

The count of this clone is one. This rearrangement joins TRBV19 to TRBJ1-2, with 10 bases matching TRBD1. Germline V gene sequence: CDR1 LNHDA, CDR2 SQIVND (reference sequence). Trimming removed 6 bases from V and 5 bases from J; junction bases left unmatched: 12. This CDR3 is built from 16 residues. The CDR3 nucleotides read TGTGCCAGTAGGACAGGGGGCGCAGGTCCCTCTTATGGCTACACCTTC. Protein: CASRTGGAGPSYGYTF. Variable domain in full (rest from reference TRBV19 and TRBJ1-2): DGGITQSPKYLFRKEGQNVTLSCEQNLNHDAMYWYRQDPGQGLRLIYYSQIVNDFQKGDIAEGYSVSREKKESFPLTVTSAQKNPTAFYLCASRTGGAGPSYGYTFGSGTRLTVV.

The chain couples TRBV28 to TRBJ1-5; a possible D gene is TRBD1 (6 bases). CDR3 size: 16 residues. Germline V gives CDR1 MDHEN, CDR2 SYDVKM. The germline V and J ends were trimmed by 5 bases and 4 bases, with 18 bases remaining between them. CDR3 sequence: CASSPQGRGLNQPQHF. The CDR3 bases are TGTGCCAGCAGTCCACAGGGAAGGGGACTAAATCAGCCCCAGCATTTT.

CDR3 protein: CASSSAGQAGYGYTF. The CDR3 DNA is TGCGCCAGCAGCTCCGCCGGACAGGCTGGATATGGCTACACCTTC. The rearrangement links TRBV5-1 to TRBJ1-2, with 7 bases identical to TRBD1. V shed 3 bases and J 5 bases; nucleotides not matched to a gene: 10. Germline V gene sequence: CDR1 SGHRS, CDR2 YFSETQ. The CDR3 is made up of 15 amino acids.

The chain is built from TRBV6-1 and TRBJ1-2, with D tentatively TRBD1 (6 bases). V was trimmed by 2 bases and J by 6 bases, leaving 10 bases between them. Per the germline V gene, CDR1 is MNHNS and CDR2 is SASEGT. The CDR3 extends over 13 amino acids. This CDR3 is CASSERGGNGYTF. CDR3 nucleotides: TGTGCCAGCAGTGAACGAGGGGGAAATGGCTACACCTTC.

This chain connects TRBV29-1 to TRBJ1-1; 7 bases agree with TRBD1. The CDR3 extends over 12 amino acids. Trimming took 4 bases from V and 5 from J; bases not matched to a gene: 4. Germline lookup yields CDR1 SQVTM and CDR2 ANQGSEA. In DNA, the CDR3 is TGCAGCGTTGGAAAACAGGGGACTGAAGCTTTCTTT. Protein product: CSVGKQGTEAFF.

This chain uses TRBV6-2 or TRBV6-3 with TRBJ2-2, with D maybe TRBD1 (6 bases). Per germline, CDR1 MNHEY and CDR2 SVGEGT. This CDR3 is 19 amino acids long. The V end was cut by 1 base, the J end by 2 bases, with 20 bases between. CDR3 sequence: CASSYLLAGAKVNTGELFF. CDR3 sequence (DNA): TGTGCCAGCAGTTACTTGCTGGCAGGGGCCAAGGTCAACACCGGGGAGCTGTTTTTT.

The rearrangement links TRBV28 to TRBJ2-3, with a possible D match to TRBD1 (5 bases). Looked up from germline, CDR1 is MDHEN and CDR2 is SYDVKM. Trimming left V 6 bases short and J 9 bases short, with 19 bases between. CDR3 size: 14 residues. DNA for the CDR3: TGTGCCAGCAGGGCCATCAGGGTTTTTTCCACGCAGTATTTT. Translated: CASRAIRVFSTQYF.

This clone was recorded only once. The V gene is TRBV11-1, the J gene TRBJ2-1; D uncertain. Trimming left V 4 bases short and J 8 bases short, with 9 bases between. CDR3 length equals 12 residues. Germline V gene lookup returns CDR1 SGHAT and CDR2 FQDESV (reference sequence). CDR3 DNA sequence: TGTGCCAGCAGCTCAATAAACTATGAGCAGTTCTTC. It specifies CASSSINYEQFF.